The clone carrying this T cell receptor beta chain has just a few counts. Its specificity is unknown. The CDR3 consists of 11 residues. The V end was cut by 6 bases, the J end by 8 bases, with 10 bases between. Germline V gene lookup returns CDR1 DFQATT and CDR2 SNEGSKA (reference sequence). The data are from a study of T-cell memory formation after mild COVID-19. The study, taken as a whole, reports: Nothing showed for sure that second-wave clones peaking on day 37 were SARS-CoV-2 specific.

TCR alpha and TCR beta cDNA libraries carrying sample barcodes and UMIs came from 5'RACE with constant-segment primers. MiXCR, run by TCRdb on the 5' RACE reads, gives a single entry per CDR3 protein. Of hundreds of thousands of distinct CDR3 sequences listed, roughly a sixth are singletons. This receptor was taken from a man between 18 and 35 years old who had mild COVID-19 (a few samples of this study predate the infection). Cell type and time point are not known. The rearrangement uses TRBV20-1 and TRBJ1-4; no definite D call. The specimen sequenced was PBMCs or a T cell subset sorted from them (not recorded which). CDR3 nucleotide sequence: TGCAGTGCGAACCTTGGGGAAAAACTGTTTTTT. It yields the protein CSANLGEKLFF.